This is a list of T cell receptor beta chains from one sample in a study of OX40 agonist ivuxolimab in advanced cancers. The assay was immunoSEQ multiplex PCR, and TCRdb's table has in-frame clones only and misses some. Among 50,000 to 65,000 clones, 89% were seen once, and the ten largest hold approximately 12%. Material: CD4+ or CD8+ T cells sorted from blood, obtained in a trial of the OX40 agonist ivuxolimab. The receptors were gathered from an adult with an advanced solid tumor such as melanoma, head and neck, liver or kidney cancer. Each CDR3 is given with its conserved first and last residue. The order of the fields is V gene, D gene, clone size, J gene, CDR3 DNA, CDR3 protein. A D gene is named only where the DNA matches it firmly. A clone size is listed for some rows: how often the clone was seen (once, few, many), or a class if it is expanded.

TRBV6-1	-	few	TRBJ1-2	TGTGCCAGCGAACAGATTTCGAACTATGGCTACACCTTC	CASEQISNYGYTF
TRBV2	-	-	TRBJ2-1	TGTGCCAGCAGCGCAGGAGGGAATGAGCAGTTCTTC	CASSAGGNEQFF
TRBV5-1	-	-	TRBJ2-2	TGCGCCAGCGGCAACCGGGATCACACCGGGGAGCTGTTTTTT	CASGNRDHTGELFF
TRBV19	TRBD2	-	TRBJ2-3	TGTGCCAGTAGTTTAGCGGGAGCCCACACAGATACGCAGTATTTT	CASSLAGAHTDTQYF
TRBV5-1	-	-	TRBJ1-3	TGCGCCAGCAGCGTTGGAACTGGAAACACCATATATTTT	CASSVGTGNTIYF
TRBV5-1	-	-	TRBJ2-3	TGCGCCAGCAGCGGATTGACTGGCAGGGCCACAGATACGCAGTATTTT	CASSGLTGRATDTQYF
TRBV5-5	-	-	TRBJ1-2	TGTGCCAGCAGCTTGACTTCTGGTGGCGGATATGGCTACACCTTC	CASSLTSGGGYGYTF
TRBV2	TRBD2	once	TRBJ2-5	TGTGCCAGCATAAAAGAGAGCGGGGGGATAGAAGAGACCCAGTACTTC	CASIKESGGIEETQYF
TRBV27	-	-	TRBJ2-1	TGTGCCAGCATGGTTGGGCAGCCAAGCTCCTACAATGAGCAGTTCTTC	CASMVGQPSSYNEQFF
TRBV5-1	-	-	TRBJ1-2	TGCGCCAGCAGCTTGGAGGAGGTTGCTGGTGGCTACACCTTC	CASSLEEVAGGYTF
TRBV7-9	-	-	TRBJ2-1	TGTGCCAGCAGCGAGAGGAATGAGCAGTTCTTC	CASSERNEQFF
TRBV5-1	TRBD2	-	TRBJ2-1	TGCGCCAGCAGCTTGCTAGCGGATTTATACAATGAGCAGTTCTTC	CASSLLADLYNEQFF
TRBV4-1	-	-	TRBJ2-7	TGCGCCAGCAGCCAAGTCTCGGGGGCCGACTACGAGCAGTACTTC	CASSQVSGADYEQYF
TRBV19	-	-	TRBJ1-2	TGTGCCAGTAGTATCCAGGGTGGGTTTTATGGCTACACCTTC	CASSIQGGFYGYTF
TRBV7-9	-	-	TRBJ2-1	TGTGCCAGCAGCTTAATGCAAAATGAGCAGTTCTTC	CASSLMQNEQFF
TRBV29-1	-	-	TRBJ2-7	TGCAGCGTTGTATGGGGGAGGTACGAGCAGTACTTC	CSVVWGRYEQYF
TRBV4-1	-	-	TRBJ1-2	TGCGCCAGCAGCCAAATTGGGGGAGTGACACATGGCTACACCTTC	CASSQIGGVTHGYTF
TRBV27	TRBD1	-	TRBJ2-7	TGTGCCAGCAGTGACCCCGGGACAGTTATCTACGAGCAGTACTTC	CASSDPGTVIYEQYF
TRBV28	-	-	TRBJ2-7	TGTGCCAGCAGCCCCAGGGTCGAGCAGTACTTC	CASSPRVEQYF
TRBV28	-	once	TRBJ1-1	TGTGCCAGCAGTTTCGGCACTGAAGCTTTCTTT	CASSFGTEAFF
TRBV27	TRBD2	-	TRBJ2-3	TGTGCCAGCAGCGGGGGGGTCGATACGCAGTATTTT	CASSGGVDTQYF
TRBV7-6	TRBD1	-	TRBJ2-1	TGTGCCAGCAGCCCATACGGGACAGGCAATGAGCAGTTCTTC	CASSPYGTGNEQFF
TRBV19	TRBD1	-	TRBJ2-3	TGTGCCAGTAGTGGGTGGACAGGCGACACAGATACGCAGTATTTT	CASSGWTGDTDTQYF
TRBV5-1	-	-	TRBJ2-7	TGCGCCAGCAGCGCGGACAGAGCCTCCTACGAGCAGTACTTC	CASSADRASYEQYF